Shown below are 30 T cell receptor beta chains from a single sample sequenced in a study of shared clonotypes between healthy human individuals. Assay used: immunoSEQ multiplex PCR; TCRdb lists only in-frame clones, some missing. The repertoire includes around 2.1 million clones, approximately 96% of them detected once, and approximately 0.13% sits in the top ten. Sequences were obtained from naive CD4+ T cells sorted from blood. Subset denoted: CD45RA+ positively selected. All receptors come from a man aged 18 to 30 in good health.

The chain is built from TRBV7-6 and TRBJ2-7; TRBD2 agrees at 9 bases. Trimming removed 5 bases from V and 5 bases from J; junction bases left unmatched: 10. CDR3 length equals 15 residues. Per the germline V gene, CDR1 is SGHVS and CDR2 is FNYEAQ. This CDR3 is CASSPRGSGSHEQYF. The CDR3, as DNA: TGTGCCAGCAGCCCCCGGGGTAGCGGGAGCCACGAGCAGTACTTC.

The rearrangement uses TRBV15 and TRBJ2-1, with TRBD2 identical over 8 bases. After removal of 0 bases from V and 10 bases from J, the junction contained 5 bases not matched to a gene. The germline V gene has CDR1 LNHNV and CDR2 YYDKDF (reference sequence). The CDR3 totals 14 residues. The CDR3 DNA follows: TGTGCCACCAGCAGAGAAAATATAGCGGGGGAGCAGTTCTTC. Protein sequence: CATSRENIAGEQFF.

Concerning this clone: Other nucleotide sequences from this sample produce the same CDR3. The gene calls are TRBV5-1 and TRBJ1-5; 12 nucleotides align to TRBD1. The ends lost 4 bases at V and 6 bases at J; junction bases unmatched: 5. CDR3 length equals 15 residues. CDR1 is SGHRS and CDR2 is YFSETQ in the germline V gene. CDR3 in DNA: TGCGCCAGCAGCCCAGGGACAGGGGGCGTTCAGCCCCAGCATTTT. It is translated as CASSPGTGGVQPQHF.

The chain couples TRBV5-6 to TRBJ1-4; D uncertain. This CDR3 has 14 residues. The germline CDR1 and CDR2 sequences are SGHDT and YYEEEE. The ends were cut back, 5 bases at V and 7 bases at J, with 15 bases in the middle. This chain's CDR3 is CASRRRSAGEKLFF. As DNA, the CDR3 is TGTGCCAGCAGAAGAAGGAGCGCTGGTGAAAAACTGTTTTTT.

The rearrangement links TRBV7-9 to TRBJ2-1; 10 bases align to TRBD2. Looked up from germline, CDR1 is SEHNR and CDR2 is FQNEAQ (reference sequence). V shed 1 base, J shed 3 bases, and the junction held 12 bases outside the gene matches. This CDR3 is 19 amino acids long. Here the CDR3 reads CASSLVGLASGSLYNEQFF. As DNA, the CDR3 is TGTGCCAGCAGCTTAGTGGGATTGGCTAGCGGGAGCCTCTACAATGAGCAGTTCTTC. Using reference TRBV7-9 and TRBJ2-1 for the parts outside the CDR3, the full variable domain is DTGVSQNPRHKITKRGQNVTFRCDPISEHNRLYWYRQTLGQGPEFLTYFQNEAQLEKSRLLSDRFSAERPKGSFSTLEIQRTEQGDSAMYLCASSLVGLASGSLYNEQFFGPGTRLTVL.

As DNA, the CDR3 is TGTGCCGCTCGGGGACAGGGCTCAAACTATGGCTACACCTTC. Its translation is CAARGQGSNYGYTF. The chain is built from TRBV19 and TRBJ1-2; 9 nucleotides align to TRBD1. CDR3 size: 14 residues. Germline loops: CDR1 LNHDA, CDR2 SQIVND (reference sequence). V was clipped by 11 bases and J by 2 bases; unmatched bases: 9. The complete variable domain, with remaining parts taken from reference TRBV19 and TRBJ1-2, reads DGGITQSPKYLFRKEGQNVTLSCEQNLNHDAMYWYRQDPGQGLRLIYYSQIVNDFQKGDIAEGYSVSREKKESFPLTVTSAQKNPTAFYLCAARGQGSNYGYTFGSGTRLTVV.

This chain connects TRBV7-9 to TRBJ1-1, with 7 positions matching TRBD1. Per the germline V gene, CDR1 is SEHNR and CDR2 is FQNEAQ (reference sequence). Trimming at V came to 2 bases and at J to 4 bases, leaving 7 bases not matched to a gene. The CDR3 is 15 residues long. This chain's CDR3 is CASSLREGGITEAFF. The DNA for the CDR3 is TGTGCCAGCAGCTTACGCGAAGGGGGCATCACTGAAGCTTTCTTT. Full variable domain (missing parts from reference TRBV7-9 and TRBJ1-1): DTGVSQNPRHKITKRGQNVTFRCDPISEHNRLYWYRQTLGQGPEFLTYFQNEAQLEKSRLLSDRFSAERPKGSFSTLEIQRTEQGDSAMYLCASSLREGGITEAFFGQGTRLTVV.

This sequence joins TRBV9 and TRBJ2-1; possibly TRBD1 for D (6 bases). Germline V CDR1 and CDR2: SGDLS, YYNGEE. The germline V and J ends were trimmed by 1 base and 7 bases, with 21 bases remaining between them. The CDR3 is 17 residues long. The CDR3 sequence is CASSVSAQGRGQNEQFF. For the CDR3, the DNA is TGTGCCAGCAGCGTATCCGCACAGGGACGGGGTCAAAATGAGCAGTTCTTC.

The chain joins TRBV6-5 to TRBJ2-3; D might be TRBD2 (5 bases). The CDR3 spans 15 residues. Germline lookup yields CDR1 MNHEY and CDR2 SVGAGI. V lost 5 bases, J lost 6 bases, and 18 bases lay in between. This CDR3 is CASSQSGPGGDTQYF. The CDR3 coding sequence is TGTGCCAGCAGTCAGAGCGGCCCAGGAGGCGATACGCAGTATTTT.

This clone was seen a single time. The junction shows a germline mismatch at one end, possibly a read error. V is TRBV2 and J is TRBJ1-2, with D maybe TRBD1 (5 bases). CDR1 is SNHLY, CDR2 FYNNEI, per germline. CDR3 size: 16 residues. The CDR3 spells CASSEEPPGAGYGYTF. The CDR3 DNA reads TGTGCCAGCAGCGAAGAACCACCTGGGGCCGGCTATGGCTACACCTTC.

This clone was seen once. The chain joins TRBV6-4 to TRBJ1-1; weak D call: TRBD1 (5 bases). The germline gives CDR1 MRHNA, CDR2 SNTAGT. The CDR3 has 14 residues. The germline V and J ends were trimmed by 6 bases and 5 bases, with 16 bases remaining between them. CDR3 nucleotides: TGTGCCAGCAGGCAAGACAGTTTAGGGACTGAAGCTTTCTTT. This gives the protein CASRQDSLGTEAFF.

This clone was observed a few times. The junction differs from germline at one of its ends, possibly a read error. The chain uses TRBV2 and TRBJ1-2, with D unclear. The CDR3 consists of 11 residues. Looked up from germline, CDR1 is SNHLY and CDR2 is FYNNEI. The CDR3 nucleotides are TGTGCCACCTTAAGTAACTATCGCTACACCTTC. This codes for CATLSNYRYTF.

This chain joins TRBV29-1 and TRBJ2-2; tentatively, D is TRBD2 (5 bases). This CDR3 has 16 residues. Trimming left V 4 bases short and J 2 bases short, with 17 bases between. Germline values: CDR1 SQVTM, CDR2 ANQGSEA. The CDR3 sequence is CSVGRRLAGNTGELFF. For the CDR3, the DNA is TGCAGCGTTGGCAGGAGGCTAGCCGGAAACACCGGGGAGCTGTTTTTT.

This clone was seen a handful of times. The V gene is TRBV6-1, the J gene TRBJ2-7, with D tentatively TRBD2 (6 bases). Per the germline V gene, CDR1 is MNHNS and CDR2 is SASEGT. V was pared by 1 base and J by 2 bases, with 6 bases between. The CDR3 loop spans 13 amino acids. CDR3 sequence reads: CASSEGLAYEQYF. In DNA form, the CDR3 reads TGTGCCAGCAGTGAAGGACTAGCCTACGAGCAGTACTTC.

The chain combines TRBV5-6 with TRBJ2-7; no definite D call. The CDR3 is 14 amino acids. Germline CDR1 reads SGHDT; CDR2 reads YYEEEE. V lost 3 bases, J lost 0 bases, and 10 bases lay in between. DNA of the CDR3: TGTGCCAGCAGCTCGACAACGAGCTCCTACGAGCAGTACTTC. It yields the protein CASSSTTSSYEQYF. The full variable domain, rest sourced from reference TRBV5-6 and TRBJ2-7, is DAGVTQSPTHLIKTRGQQVTLRCSPKSGHDTVSWYQQALGQGPQFIFQYYEEEERQRGNFPDRFSGHQFPNYSSELNVNALLLGDSALYLCASSSTTSSYEQYFGPGTRLTVT.

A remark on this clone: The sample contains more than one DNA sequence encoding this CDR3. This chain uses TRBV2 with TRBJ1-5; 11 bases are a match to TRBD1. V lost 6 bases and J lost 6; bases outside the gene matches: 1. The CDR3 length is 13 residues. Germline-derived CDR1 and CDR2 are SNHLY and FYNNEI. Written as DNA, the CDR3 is TGTGCCAGCAGGGGACAGGGGGGTCAGCCCCAGCATTTT. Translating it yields CASRGQGGQPQHF.

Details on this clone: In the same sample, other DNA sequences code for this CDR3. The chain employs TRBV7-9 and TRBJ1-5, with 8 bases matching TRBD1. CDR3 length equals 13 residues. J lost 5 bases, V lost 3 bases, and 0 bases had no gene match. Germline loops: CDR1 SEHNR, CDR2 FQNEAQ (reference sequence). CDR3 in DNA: TGTGCCAGCAGCTTGACAGGGGATCAGCCCCAGCATTTT. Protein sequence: CASSLTGDQPQHF. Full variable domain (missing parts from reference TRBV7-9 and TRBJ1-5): DTGVSQNPRHKITKRGQNVTFRCDPISEHNRLYWYRQTLGQGPEFLTYFQNEAQLEKSRLLSDRFSAERPKGSFSTLEIQRTEQGDSAMYLCASSLTGDQPQHFGDGTRLSIL.

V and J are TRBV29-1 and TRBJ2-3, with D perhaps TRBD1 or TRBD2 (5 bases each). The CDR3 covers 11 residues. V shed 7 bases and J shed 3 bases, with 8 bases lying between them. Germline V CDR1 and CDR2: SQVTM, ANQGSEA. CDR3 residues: CSAGQTDTQYF. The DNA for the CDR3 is TGCAGCGCGGGGCAGACAGATACGCAGTATTTT.

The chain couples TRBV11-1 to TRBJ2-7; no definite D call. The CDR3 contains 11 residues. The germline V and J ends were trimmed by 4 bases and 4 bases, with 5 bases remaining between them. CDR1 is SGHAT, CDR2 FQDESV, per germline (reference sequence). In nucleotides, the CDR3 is TGTGCCAGCAGCTCAGAATACGAGCAGTACTTC. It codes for CASSSEYEQYF.

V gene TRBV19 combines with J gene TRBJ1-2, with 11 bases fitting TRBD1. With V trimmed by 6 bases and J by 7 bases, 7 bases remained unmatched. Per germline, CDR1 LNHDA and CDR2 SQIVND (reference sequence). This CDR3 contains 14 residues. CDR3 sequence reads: CASRPGQGVGGYTF. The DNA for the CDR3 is TGTGCCAGTAGACCGGGACAGGGGGTAGGTGGCTACACCTTC.

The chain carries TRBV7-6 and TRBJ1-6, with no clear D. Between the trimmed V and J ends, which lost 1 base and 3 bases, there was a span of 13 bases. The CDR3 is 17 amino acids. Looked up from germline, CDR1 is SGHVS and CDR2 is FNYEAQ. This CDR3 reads CASSLEGSANYNSPLHF. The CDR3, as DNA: TGTGCCAGCAGCTTAGAGGGCAGCGCAAACTATAATTCACCCCTCCACTTT.

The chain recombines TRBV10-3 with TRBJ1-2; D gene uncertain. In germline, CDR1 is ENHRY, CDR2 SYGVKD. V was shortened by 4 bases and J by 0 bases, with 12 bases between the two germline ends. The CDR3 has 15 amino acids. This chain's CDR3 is CAISGTDGTNYGYTF. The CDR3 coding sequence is TGTGCCATCAGTGGAACCGACGGGACTAACTATGGCTACACCTTC.

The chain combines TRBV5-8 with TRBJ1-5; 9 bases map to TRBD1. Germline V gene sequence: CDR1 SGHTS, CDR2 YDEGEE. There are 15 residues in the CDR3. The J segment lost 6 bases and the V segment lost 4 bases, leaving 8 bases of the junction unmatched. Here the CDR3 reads CASSTGQGAGQPQHF. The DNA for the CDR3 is TGTGCCAGCAGCACGGGACAGGGTGCGGGTCAGCCCCAGCATTTT.

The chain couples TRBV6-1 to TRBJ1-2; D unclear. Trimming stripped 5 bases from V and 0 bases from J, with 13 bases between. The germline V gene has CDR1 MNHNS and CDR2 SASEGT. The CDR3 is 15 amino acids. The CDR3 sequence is CASSTRSGSNYGYTF. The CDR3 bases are TGTGCCAGCAGTACCCGCTCAGGCTCTAACTATGGCTACACCTTC.

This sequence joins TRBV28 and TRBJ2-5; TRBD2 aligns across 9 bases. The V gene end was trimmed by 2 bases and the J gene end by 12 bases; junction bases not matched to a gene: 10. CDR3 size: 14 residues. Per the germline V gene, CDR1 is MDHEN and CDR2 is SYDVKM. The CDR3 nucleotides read TGTGCCAGCAGTTTAATGCTCAGCGGGGGGTCCGAGTACTTC. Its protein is CASSLMLSGGSEYF.

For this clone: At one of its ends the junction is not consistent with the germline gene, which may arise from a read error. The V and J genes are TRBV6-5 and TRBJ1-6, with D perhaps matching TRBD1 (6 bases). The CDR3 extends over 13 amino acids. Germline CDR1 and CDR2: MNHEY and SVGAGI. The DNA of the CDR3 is TGTGCCAGCAGTCGCACCCAGACAGGACACGTCGACTTT. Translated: CASSRTQTGHVDF.

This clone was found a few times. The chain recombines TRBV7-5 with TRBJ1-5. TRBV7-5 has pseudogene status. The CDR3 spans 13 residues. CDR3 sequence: CARSPFIGQPQHF. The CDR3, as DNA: TGTGCCAGAAGCCCCTTTATTGGTCAGCCCCAGCATTTT.

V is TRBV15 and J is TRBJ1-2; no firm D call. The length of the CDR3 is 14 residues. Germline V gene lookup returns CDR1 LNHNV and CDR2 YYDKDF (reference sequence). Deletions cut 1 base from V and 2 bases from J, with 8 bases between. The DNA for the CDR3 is TGTGCCACCAGCAGAGTGGAGGCCAACTATGGCTACACCTTC. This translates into CATSRVEANYGYTF.

The CDR3 here is CASSDVLGTGYNGYTF. The CDR3 nucleotides read TGTGCCAGCAGCGACGTGCTCGGGACAGGGTATAATGGCTACACCTTC. The chain carries TRBV7-9 and TRBJ1-2, with TRBD1 identical over 9 bases. This CDR3 region has 16 residues. Germline CDR1 reads SEHNR; CDR2 reads FQNEAQ (reference sequence). Trimming took 5 bases from V and 6 from J; bases not matched to a gene: 13.

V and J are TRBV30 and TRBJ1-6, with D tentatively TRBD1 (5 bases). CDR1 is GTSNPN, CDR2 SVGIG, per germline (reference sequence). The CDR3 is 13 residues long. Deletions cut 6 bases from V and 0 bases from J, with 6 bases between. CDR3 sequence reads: CACQGSYNSPLHF. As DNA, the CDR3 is TGTGCCTGCCAGGGCTCCTATAATTCACCCCTCCACTTT.